These 14 T cell receptor beta chains originate from one sample sequenced in a study of T cells in Graves' hyperthyroidism and ophthalmopathy. The source material, RNA transcripts, was used to amplify TCR beta CDR3 regions. The TCR CDR3 was amplified in a first-round RT-PCR using the HTBI primer set. TCRdb used MiXCR to reprocess the multiplex PCR reads, holding one entry per CDR3 protein. The table includes 700,000 or so distinct CDR3 sequences, around 15% detected once. The sequenced sample consisted of blood. These receptors were taken from a man aged 18 to 29 with Graves' hyperthyroidism.

This clonotype was seen at least ten times. The rearrangement joins TRBV12-3 or TRBV12-4 to TRBJ2-1; D may be TRBD1 or TRBD2 (7 bases each). V was pared by 5 bases and J by 2 bases, with 16 bases between. The CDR3 spans 16 residues. For the CDR3, the DNA is TGTGCCAGCAGTCCTAGCAGGGGGGGTGCCTACAATGAGCAGTTCTTC. Its translation: CASSPSRGGAYNEQFF.

This clonotype was found a few times. The rearrangement uses TRBV7-2 and TRBJ2-3, with D possibly matching TRBD1 (6 bases). Trimming removed 5 bases from V and 5 bases from J, with 11 bases in between. Germline CDR1 reads SGHTA; CDR2 reads FQGNSA. The CDR3 runs to 13 residues. For the CDR3, the DNA is TGTGCCAGCAGCGCCCACAGGGAAGATACGCAGTATTTT. Amino acid sequence: CASSAHREDTQYF.

This chain links TRBV20-1 with TRBJ2-5, with 8 bases aligning to TRBD2. V gave up 1 base and J gave up 4 bases; unmatched junction bases: 5. Per germline, CDR1 DFQATT and CDR2 SNEGSKA (reference sequence). The CDR3 contains 14 residues. For the CDR3, the DNA is TGCAGTGCTAGAGGACTAGCGAGAGGAGAGACCCAGTACTTC. This sequence encodes CSARGLARGETQYF.

This clonotype was found many times. The chain combines TRBV3-1 with TRBJ2-7; D is possibly TRBD2 (6 bases). CDR3 length: 12 amino acids. The V end was cut by 1 base, the J end by 5 bases, with 6 bases between. Germline CDR1 and CDR2: LGHDT and YNNKEL (reference sequence). CDR3 nucleotides: TGTGCCAGCAGCCAAGCGGGAGACGAGCAGTACTTC. Protein product: CASSQAGDEQYF.

The genes are TRBV7-9 and TRBJ2-1; 9 nucleotides match TRBD2. This CDR3 contains 16 residues. Germline trimming cut 2 bases from V and 10 bases from J; bases unmatched to any gene: 12. Germline values: CDR1 SEHNR, CDR2 FQNEAQ (reference sequence). This CDR3 is CASSLRRAGGPGEQFF. CDR3 nucleotide sequence: TGTGCCAGCAGCTTAAGGCGGGCGGGAGGGCCAGGAGAGCAGTTCTTC.

In this sample, this clonotype turned up a few times. The chain recombines TRBV9 with TRBJ2-3; 10 nucleotides match TRBD2. J gave up 3 bases and V 3 bases, and 4 bases lay outside the gene matches. CDR3 length: 15 amino acids. Germline-derived CDR1 and CDR2 are SGDLS and YYNGEE. The CDR3 sequence: CASSGGLATTDTQYF. The CDR3 nucleotides are TGTGCCAGCAGCGGGGGACTAGCGACAACAGATACGCAGTATTTT.

The chain couples TRBV2 to TRBJ2-3; no firm D call. The ends were cut back, 2 bases at V and 4 bases at J, with 4 bases in the middle. The germline gives CDR1 SNHLY, CDR2 FYNNEI. CDR3 length: 12 amino acids. The DNA of the CDR3 is TGTGCCAGCAGTGAAAGTTCAGATACGCAGTATTTT. Protein product: CASSESSDTQYF.

The chain has TRBV18 and TRBJ2-5, with TRBD1 matching over 9 bases. The CDR3 spans 15 residues. Germline assignment: CDR1 KGHSH and CDR2 LQKENI. Trimming cost V 6 bases and J 0 bases; bases outside gene matches: 5. CDR3 bases: TGTGCCAGCTCCTGGAGACAGGGGGACCAAGAGACCCAGTACTTC. This encodes CASSWRQGDQETQYF.

This clonotype has ten or more counts. The chain has TRBV18 and TRBJ1-1; no clear D gene. The V end was cut by 4 bases, the J end by 8 bases, with 14 bases between. Germline V gives CDR1 KGHSH, CDR2 LQKENI. The CDR3 is 13 amino acids. The CDR3 region is CASSRYTGEEAFF. DNA of the CDR3: TGTGCCAGCTCACGCTACACGGGAGAGGAAGCTTTCTTT. The entire variable domain, with the rest obtained from reference TRBV18 and TRBJ1-1, is as follows: NAGVMQNPRHLVRRRGQEARLRCSPMKGHSHVYWYRQLPEEGLKFMVYLQKENIIDESGMPKERFSAEFPKEGPSILRIQQVVRGDSAAYFCASSRYTGEEAFFGQGTRLTVV.

This clonotype has only a few counts. The gene calls are TRBV2 and TRBJ2-4; tentative D call: TRBD2 (6 bases). The CDR3 runs to 14 residues. Trimming shortened V by 8 bases and J by 0 bases, and 11 bases separated the two germline ends. CDR1 is SNHLY and CDR2 is FYNNEI in the germline V gene. The DNA for the CDR3 is TGTGCCAGCGGGGGAGCGGGAGCCAAAAACATTCAGTACTTC. Amino acids: CASGGAGAKNIQYF.

This clonotype occurred many times. The V gene is TRBV29-1, the J gene TRBJ2-5; no definite D call. Trimming took 4 bases from V and 0 from J, leaving 12 bases between them. The CDR3 loop spans 14 amino acids. Looked up from germline, CDR1 is SQVTM and CDR2 is ANQGSEA. CDR3 DNA: TGCAGCGTTGGTTCCGCCAGGCACCAAGAGACCCAGTACTTC. This gives the protein CSVGSARHQETQYF.

J is TRBJ1-6 and V is TRBV28; D is possibly TRBD1 (5 bases). Trimming removed 5 bases at V and 14 bases at J, with 16 bases between. The germline V gene encodes CDR1 MDHEN and CDR2 SYDVKM. This CDR3 is built from 13 residues. The chain's CDR3 is CASSRDRLGTLHF. CDR3 DNA: TGTGCCAGCAGTCGGGACCGACTAGGCACCCTCCACTTT.

There are a few counts of this clonotype. V and J are TRBV18 and TRBJ2-7, with TRBD1 matching 7 bases. The CDR3 sequence is 16 residues long. The trim removed 2 bases at V and 2 bases at J, leaving 9 bases unmatched. CDR1 and CDR2 (germline): KGHSH, LQKENI. The CDR3 is CASSPSGGRPTYEQYF. In DNA form, the CDR3 reads TGTGCCAGCTCACCATCAGGGGGACGACCTACCTACGAGCAGTACTTC.

At least ten counts were recorded for this clonotype. This sequence joins TRBV20-1 and TRBJ2-7; 8 bases agree with TRBD2. V lost 0 bases, J lost 5 bases, and 6 bases stayed unmatched. The germline CDR1 and CDR2 sequences are DFQATT and SNEGSKA (reference sequence). The CDR3 sequence is 14 residues long. The CDR3 region has the DNA TGCAGTGCTAGAGACCCGGGGGGGTTCAACGAGCAGTACTTC. Translating it yields CSARDPGGFNEQYF.